One T cell receptor (beta chain) is described in this entry. Which antigen it targets is not known. No quality values exist for individual bases; no much larger clone is one base distant. This entry comes from a study of T cell responses to AZD1222 COVID-19 vaccine (dated by TCRdb to the early 2020s). At the level of the whole study: AZD1222 recipients whose second dose came at about 4 weeks and those whose second dose came at about 12 weeks were combined into one group, since spike-specific TCR depth and breadth did not differ between the two schedules. TCR sequencing covered over 230 trial participants: nearly 210 given two doses of AZD1222 and about 26 given two doses of MenACWY control vaccine. Enrollment into the trials was organized by age into subgroups of 18-55, 56-69 and 70-plus years, and those subgroups contained approximately 150, 30 and 60 TCR-sequenced participants, respectively.

What the time point label conveys for this sample: baseline before first vaccination. Vaccinee samples were obtained from the UK trials COV001 and COV002, which included a single-blind randomized controlled phase 2/3 trial of AZD1222 (ChAdOx1 nCoV-19) in healthy adults. For TCRbeta chain sequencing, PBMC samples were collected from trial participants at day 0 and at day 28 after the second dose. The CDR3 regions of human TCRbeta chains were analyzed by immunosequencing. As for how the authors treated the data: Repertoire TCRs were checked for matches against a reference library of SARS-CoV-2-specific TCRs that had been generated using the MIRA antigen-specificity platform. Breadth was defined as the fraction of unique TCRs that were SARS-CoV-2-associated, and depth was defined as the fraction of total T cells that were SARS-CoV-2-associated. Each spike-specific TCR was assigned to its reactive spike region and to a CD4 or CD8 class using the MIRA data. Log10-transformed breadth and depth values were compared by one-way ANOVA with Sidak's multiple comparisons tests. TCRdb limited this immuneACCESS table to in-frame rearrangements with V and J called. A share of clones is missing; checked studies link under half to unresolved V genes, and the rest is unexplained. That table furnishes V, J and clone size, whereas the DNA furnished D and trimming. The sample records roughly 120,000 clones, about nine tenths of which are singletons. The ten largest clones add up to 7.5% of the sample.

What the study reported, not specific to this receptor: Epitopes outside the regions mutated in the B.1.351 and B.1.1.7 variants were reportedly recognized by nearly half of the unique spike-specific TCRs. Participants were mostly white British and included more females than males, and it was suggested by the authors that clonal diversity may have been underestimated. Only a handful of AZD1222 recipients were SARS-CoV-2 seropositive at baseline, limiting conclusions about previously exposed vaccinees. CD4 TCRs associated with the vaccine covered the entire spike protein, and the dominant responses were in regions 160-218 and 743-854. In the small 56-69-year group, the increase in depth fell short of significance, most likely because of low power. After two AZD1222 doses, spike-specific TCR breadth and depth were significantly higher than at day 0 and than in MenACWY recipients. Because no day 14 peak-response samples were available, the repertoires could be characterized only after the peak T cell response.

Looking up the germline V gene (reference sequence) yields CDR1 SGHNT and CDR2 YYREEE. V and J are trimmed by 0 bases and 3 bases, and the gene matches miss 8 bases of the junction. From cysteine to phenylalanine, the CDR3 is 18 amino acids long. Only the CDR3 portion is preserved as DNA: 54 bases, with reading frame beginning at the first base. The chain employs TRBV5-4 and TRBJ2-4, with 11 middle bases fitting TRBD1. The sample here was peripheral blood, taken on day 0 of AZD1222 vaccination. The TCR was taken from an adult in good health. The CDR3 has the sequence CASSLGTGGSWVKNIQYF. The DNA reads TGTGCCAGCAGCTTGGGGACAGGGGGCAGTTGGGTCAAAAACATTCAGTACTTC.